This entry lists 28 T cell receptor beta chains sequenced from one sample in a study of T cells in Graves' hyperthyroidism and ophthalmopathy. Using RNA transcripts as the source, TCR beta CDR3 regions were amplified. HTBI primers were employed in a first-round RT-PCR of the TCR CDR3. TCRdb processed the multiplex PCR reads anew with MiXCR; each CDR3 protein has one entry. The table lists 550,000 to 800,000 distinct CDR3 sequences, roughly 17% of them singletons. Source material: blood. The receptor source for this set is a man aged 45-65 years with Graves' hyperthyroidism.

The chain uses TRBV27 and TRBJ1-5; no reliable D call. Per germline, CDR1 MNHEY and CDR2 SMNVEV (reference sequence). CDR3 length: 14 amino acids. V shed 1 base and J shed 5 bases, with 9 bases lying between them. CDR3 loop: CASSLYLNHQPQHF. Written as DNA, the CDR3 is TGTGCCAGCAGTTTATACCTCAACCATCAGCCCCAGCATTTT.

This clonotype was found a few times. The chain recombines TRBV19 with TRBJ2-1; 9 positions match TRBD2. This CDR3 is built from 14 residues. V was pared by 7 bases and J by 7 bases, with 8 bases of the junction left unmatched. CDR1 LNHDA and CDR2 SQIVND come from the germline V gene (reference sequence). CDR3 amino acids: CASIGQAGGNEQFF. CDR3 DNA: TGTGCCAGTATTGGACAAGCGGGAGGTAATGAGCAGTTCTTC.

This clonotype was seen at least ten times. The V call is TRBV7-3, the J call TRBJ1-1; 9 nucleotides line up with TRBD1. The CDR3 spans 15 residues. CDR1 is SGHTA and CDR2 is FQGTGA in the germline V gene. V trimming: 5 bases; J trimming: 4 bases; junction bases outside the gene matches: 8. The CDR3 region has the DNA TGTGCCAGCAGCCTCTCGGGACAGGGACTCACTGAAGCTTTCTTT. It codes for CASSLSGQGLTEAFF.

The DNA of the CDR3 is TGCAGTGCTAGATTTCGCATCCCGAACTCCTACGAGCAGTACTTC. Translating gives CSARFRIPNSYEQYF. The rearrangement joins TRBV20-1 to TRBJ2-7; D is unresolved. V lost 2 bases and J 0 bases, leaving 14 bases between the germline ends. The CDR3 consists of 15 residues. Germline CDR1 reads DFQATT; CDR2 reads SNEGSKA (reference sequence).

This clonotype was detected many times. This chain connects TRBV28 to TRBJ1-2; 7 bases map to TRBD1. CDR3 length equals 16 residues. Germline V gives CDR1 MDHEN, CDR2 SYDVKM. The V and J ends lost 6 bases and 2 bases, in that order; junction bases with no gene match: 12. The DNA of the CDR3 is TGTGCCAGCAGCCAAGGTTCCGGGACAGTCAACTATGGCTACACCTTC. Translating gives CASSQGSGTVNYGYTF.

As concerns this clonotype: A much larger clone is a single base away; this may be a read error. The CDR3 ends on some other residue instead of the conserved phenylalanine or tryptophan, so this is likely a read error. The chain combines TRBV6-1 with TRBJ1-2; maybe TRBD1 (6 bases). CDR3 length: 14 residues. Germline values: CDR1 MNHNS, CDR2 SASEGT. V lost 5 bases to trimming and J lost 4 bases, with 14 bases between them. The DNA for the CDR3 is TGTGCCAGCAGTCCGGGACACTTCGGCTATGGCTACACCGTC. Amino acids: CASSPGHFGYGYTV.

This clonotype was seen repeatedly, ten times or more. The CDR3, as DNA: TGTGCCTGGATCGCTAGCGGGAGGGTGAACACCGGGGAGCTGTTTTTT. Residues: CAWIASGRVNTGELFF. The chain recombines TRBV30 with TRBJ2-2; 12 bases agree with TRBD2. CDR3 length: 16 amino acids. With V trimmed by 4 bases and J by 1 base, 4 bases remained unmatched. CDR1 and CDR2 from the germline V gene are GTSNPN and SVGIG (reference sequence).

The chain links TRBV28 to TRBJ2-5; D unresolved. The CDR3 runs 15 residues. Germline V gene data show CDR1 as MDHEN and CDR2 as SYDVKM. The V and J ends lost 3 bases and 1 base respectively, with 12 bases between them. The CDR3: CASSFEGELQETQYF. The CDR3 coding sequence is TGTGCCAGCAGTTTCGAAGGAGAACTCCAAGAGACCCAGTACTTC.

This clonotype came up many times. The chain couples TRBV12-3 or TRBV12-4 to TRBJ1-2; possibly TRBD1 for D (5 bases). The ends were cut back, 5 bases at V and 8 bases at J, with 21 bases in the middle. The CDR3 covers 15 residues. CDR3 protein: CASSPDTFVETGYTF. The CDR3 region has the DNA TGTGCCAGCAGTCCGGACACCTTTGTGGAAACGGGCTACACCTTC.

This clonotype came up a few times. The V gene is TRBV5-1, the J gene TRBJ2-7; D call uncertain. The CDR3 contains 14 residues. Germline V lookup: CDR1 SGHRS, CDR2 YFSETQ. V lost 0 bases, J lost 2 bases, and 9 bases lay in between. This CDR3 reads CASSLEAPTYEQYF. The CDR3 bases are TGCGCCAGCAGCTTGGAGGCACCAACCTACGAGCAGTACTTC. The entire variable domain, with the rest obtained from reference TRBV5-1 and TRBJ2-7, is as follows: KAGVTQTPRYLIKTRGQQVTLSCSPISGHRSVSWYQQTPGQGLQFLFEYFSETQRNKGNFPGRFSGRQFSNSRSEMNVSTLELGDSALYLCASSLEAPTYEQYFGPGTRLTVT.

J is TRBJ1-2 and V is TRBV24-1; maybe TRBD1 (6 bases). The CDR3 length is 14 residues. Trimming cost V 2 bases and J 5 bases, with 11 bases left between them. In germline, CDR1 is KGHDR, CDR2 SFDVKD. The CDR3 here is CATSDWRTEYGYTF. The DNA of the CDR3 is TGTGCCACCAGTGATTGGCGGACAGAGTATGGCTACACCTTC.

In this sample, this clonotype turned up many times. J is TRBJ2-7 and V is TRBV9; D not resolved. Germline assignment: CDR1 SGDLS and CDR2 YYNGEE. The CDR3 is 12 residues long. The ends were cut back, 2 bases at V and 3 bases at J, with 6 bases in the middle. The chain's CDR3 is CASSVTDYEQYF. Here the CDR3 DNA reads TGTGCCAGCAGCGTGACGGACTACGAGCAGTACTTC.

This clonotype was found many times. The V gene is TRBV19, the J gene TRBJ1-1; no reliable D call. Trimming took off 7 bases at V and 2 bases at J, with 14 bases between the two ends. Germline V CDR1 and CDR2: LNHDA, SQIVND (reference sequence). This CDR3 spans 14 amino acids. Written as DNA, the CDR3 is TGTGCCAGTACCCTCTTGGGCGAAAACACTGAAGCTTTCTTT. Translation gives CASTLLGENTEAFF.

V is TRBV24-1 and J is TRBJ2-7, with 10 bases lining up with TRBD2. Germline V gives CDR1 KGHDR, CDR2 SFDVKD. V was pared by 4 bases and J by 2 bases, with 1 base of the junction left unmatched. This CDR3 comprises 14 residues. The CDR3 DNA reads TGTGCCACCAGTGACACTAGCGGGACCTACGAGCAGTACTTC. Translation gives CATSDTSGTYEQYF.

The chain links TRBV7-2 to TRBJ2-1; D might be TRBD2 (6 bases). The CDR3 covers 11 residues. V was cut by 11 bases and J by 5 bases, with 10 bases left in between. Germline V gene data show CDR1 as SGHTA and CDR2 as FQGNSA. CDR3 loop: CASTSHNEQFF. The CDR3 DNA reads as TGTGCCTCGACTAGTCACAATGAGCAGTTCTTC.

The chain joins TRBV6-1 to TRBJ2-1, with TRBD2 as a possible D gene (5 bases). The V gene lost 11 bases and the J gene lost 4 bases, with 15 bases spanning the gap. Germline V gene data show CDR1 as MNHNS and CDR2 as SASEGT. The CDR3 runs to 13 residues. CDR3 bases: TGTGCCGCCGGGGTGGGCGGGTACAATGAGCAGTTCTTC. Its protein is CAAGVGGYNEQFF.

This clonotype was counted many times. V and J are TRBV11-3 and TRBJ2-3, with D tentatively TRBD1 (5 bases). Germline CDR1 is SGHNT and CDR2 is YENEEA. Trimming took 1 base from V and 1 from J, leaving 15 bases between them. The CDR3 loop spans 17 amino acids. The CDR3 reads CASSLALGPAGTDTQYF. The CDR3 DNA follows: TGTGCCAGCAGCTTAGCCTTGGGGCCAGCCGGCACAGATACGCAGTATTTT.

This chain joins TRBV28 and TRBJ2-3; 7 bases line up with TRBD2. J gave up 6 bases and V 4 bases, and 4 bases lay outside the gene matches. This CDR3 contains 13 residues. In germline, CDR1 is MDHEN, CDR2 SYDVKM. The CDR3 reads CASSWGRADTQYF. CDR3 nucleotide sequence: TGTGCCAGCAGTTGGGGGAGGGCTGATACGCAGTATTTT.

The DNA of the CDR3 is TGTGCCAGCAGCCGGGGACAGTTCGAGAATCAGCCCCAGCATTTT. Translated, it gives CASSRGQFENQPQHF. The rearrangement links TRBV7-9 to TRBJ1-5; 7 positions agree with TRBD1. The CDR3 is 15 residues long. V lost 5 bases and J lost 4; bases outside the gene matches: 8. The germline gives CDR1 SEHNR, CDR2 FQNEAQ (reference sequence). The whole variable domain, filled in from reference TRBV7-9 and TRBJ1-5, reads DTGVSQNPRHKITKRGQNVTFRCDPISEHNRLYWYRQTLGQGPEFLTYFQNEAQLEKSRLLSDRFSAERPKGSFSTLEIQRTEQGDSAMYLCASSRGQFENQPQHFGDGTRLSIL.

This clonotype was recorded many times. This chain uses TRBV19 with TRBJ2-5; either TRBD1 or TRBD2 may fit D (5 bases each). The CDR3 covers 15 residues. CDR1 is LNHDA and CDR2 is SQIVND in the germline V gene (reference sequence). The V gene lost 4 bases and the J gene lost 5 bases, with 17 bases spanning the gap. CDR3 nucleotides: TGTGCCAGTAGTAGAACCGGGACGTCAACGGAGACCCAGTACTTC. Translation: CASSRTGTSTETQYF.

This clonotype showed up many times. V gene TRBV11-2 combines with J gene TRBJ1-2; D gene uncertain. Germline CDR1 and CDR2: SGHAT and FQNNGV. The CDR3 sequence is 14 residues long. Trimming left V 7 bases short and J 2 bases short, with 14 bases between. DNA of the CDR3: TGTGCCAGCACCCCGGAGGTGGGGAACTATGGCTACACCTTC. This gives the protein CASTPEVGNYGYTF.

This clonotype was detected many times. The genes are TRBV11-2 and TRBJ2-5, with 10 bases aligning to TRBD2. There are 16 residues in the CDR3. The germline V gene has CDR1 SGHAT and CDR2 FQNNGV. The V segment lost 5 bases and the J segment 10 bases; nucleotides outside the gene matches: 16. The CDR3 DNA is TGTGCCAGCAGCCTTAGGACTAGCGGCTCCATGGGCGGCCAGTACTTC. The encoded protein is CASSLRTSGSMGGQYF.

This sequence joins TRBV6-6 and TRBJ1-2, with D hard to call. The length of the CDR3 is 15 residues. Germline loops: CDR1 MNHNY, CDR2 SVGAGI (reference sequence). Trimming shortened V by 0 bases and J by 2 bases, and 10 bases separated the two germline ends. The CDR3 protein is CASSYSQTANYGYTF. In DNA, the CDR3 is TGTGCCAGCAGTTACTCGCAGACGGCCAACTATGGCTACACCTTC.

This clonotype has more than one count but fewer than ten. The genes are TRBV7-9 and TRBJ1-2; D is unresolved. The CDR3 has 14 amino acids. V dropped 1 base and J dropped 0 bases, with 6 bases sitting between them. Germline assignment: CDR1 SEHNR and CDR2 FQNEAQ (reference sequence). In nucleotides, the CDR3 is TGTGCCAGCAGCTTAGTGGGGTCTAACTATGGCTACACCTTC. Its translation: CASSLVGSNYGYTF.

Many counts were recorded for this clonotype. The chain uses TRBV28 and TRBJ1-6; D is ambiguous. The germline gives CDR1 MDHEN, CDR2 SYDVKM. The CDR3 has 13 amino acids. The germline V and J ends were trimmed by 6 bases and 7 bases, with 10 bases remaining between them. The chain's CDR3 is CASRGGLNSPLHF. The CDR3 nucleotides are TGTGCCAGCAGAGGAGGGCTGAATTCACCCCTCCACTTT.

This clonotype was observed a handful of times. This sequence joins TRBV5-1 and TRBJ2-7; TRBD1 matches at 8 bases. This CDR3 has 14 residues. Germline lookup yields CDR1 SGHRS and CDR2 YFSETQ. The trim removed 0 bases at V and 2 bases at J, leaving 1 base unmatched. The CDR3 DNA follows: TGCGCCAGCAGCTTGGTCAGGGGGCCCTACGAGCAGTACTTC. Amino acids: CASSLVRGPYEQYF. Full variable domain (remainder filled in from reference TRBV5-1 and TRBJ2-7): KAGVTQTPRYLIKTRGQQVTLSCSPISGHRSVSWYQQTPGQGLQFLFEYFSETQRNKGNFPGRFSGRQFSNSRSEMNVSTLELGDSALYLCASSLVRGPYEQYFGPGTRLTVT.

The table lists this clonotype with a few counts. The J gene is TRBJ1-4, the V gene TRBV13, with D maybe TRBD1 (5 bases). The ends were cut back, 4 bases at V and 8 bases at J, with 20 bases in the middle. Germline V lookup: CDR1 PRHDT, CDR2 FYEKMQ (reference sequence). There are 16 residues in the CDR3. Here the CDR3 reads CASSSGTHSLGEKLFF. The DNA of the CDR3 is TGTGCCAGCAGCTCAGGGACTCACTCTCTCGGGGAAAAACTGTTTTTT.

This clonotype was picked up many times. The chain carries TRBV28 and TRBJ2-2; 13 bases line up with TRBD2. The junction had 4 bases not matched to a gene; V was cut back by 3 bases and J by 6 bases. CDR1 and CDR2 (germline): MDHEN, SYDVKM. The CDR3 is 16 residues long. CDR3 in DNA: TGTGCCAGCAGTTTGGGACTAGCGGGAAGGCCCGGGGAGCTGTTTTTT. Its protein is CASSLGLAGRPGELFF.